What follows describes a single T cell receptor (beta chain). The antigen remains unidentified. The data belong to a study of shared clonotypes between healthy human individuals. Study-wide points: Only blood samples were collected, and tissue repertoires likely differ. Shared clonotypes: about 5% naive CD4, about 3.5% naive CD8, roughly 2.2% memory CD4, under 0.45% memory CD8.

The protocol was immunoSEQ multiplex PCR, while the TCRdb copy is restricted to in-frame clones and leaves out a portion. The sample includes millions of clones, more than 80% of them seen just once. The authors divided CD4+ cells into CD45RA+ naive and CD45RA-negative memory subsets. The sequenced sample was naive CD4+ T cells sorted from blood. Regarding subset: CD45RA+ positively selected. The TCR was taken from a man aged 18 to 30 in good health.

CDR3 bases: TGCGCCAGCAGTGATGGGACTCCCTACGAGCAGTACTTC. Translated, it gives CASSDGTPYEQYF. This chain uses TRBV10-2 with TRBJ2-7, with D maybe TRBD2 (6 bases). V lost 3 bases and J 2 bases, leaving 8 bases between the germline ends. This CDR3 is 13 amino acids long. Germline loops: CDR1 WSHSY, CDR2 SAAADI.